These 31 T cell receptor beta chains were sequenced from one sample in a study of T-cell memory formation after mild COVID-19. TCRdb re-called the 5' RACE reads through MiXCR, storing one row per CDR3 protein. In the table there are about 82,000 distinct CDR3 sequences, about 13% of which are singletons. Sequencing was carried out using PBMCs or a T cell subset sorted from them (not recorded which). The receptor set was obtained from an adult woman who had mild COVID-19 (a few samples of this study predate the infection). Cell type and time point are not known.

The chain employs TRBV6-5 and TRBJ2-1; 8 bases are a match to TRBD2. Germline CDR1 is MNHEY and CDR2 is SVGAGI. Losses at the gene ends were 2 bases for V and 4 bases for J; bases not matched to a gene: 1. The CDR3 is 14 amino acids. CDR3 amino acids: CASSYTSGYNEQFF. Here the CDR3 DNA reads TGTGCCAGCAGTTACACTAGCGGATACAATGAGCAGTTCTTC.

This rearrangement joins TRBV5-4 to TRBJ2-1; 8 nucleotides line up with TRBD1. V dropped 4 bases and J dropped 2; count of bases not matched to a gene: 8. CDR3 size: 16 residues. Germline CDR1 reads SGHNT; CDR2 reads YYREEE (reference sequence). The CDR3 DNA reads TGTGCCAGCAGCCAAATAGAACAGGGGGCCTACAATGAGCAGTTCTTC. Residues: CASSQIEQGAYNEQFF.

This chain joins TRBV11-3 and TRBJ2-1, with 9 positions matching TRBD2. This CDR3 spans 17 amino acids. The germline CDR1 and CDR2 sequences are SGHNT and YENEEA. The J segment lost 13 bases and the V segment lost 1 base, leaving 17 bases of the junction unmatched. This CDR3 reads CASSLGARLAVLYCQFF. The CDR3 bases are TGTGCCAGCAGCTTAGGGGCAAGACTAGCGGTCCTGTATTGTCAGTTCTTC.

The sample holds a few counts of this clonotype. The V and J genes are TRBV12-3 or TRBV12-4 and TRBJ2-7, with 11 bases that match TRBD1. J lost 2 bases, V lost 6 bases, and 6 bases had no gene match. The CDR3 runs 15 residues. The CDR3 bases are TGTGCCAGCAGCTCACCGGGACAGGGGGCCTACGAGCAGTACTTC. Protein product: CASSSPGQGAYEQYF.

The chain is built from TRBV2 and TRBJ2-5; 7 nucleotides align to TRBD1. Looked up from germline, CDR1 is SNHLY and CDR2 is FYNNEI. With V trimmed by 6 bases and J by 2 bases, 9 bases remained unmatched. The CDR3 loop spans 15 amino acids. CDR3 amino acids: CASSRTGTAQETQYF. The CDR3 DNA reads as TGTGCCAGCAGCAGAACCGGGACAGCGCAAGAGACCCAGTACTTC.

The chain combines TRBV3-1 with TRBJ2-1; D may be TRBD1 or TRBD2 (6 bases each). The CDR3 consists of 17 residues. Germline V gene lookup returns CDR1 LGHDT and CDR2 YNNKEL (reference sequence). V lost 0 bases, J lost 0 bases, and 12 bases lay in between. CDR3 protein: CASSQDPPGASYNEQFF. The CDR3 bases are TGTGCCAGCAGCCAAGATCCCCCGGGGGCCTCCTACAATGAGCAGTTCTTC.

In this sample, this clonotype turned up a few times. This chain connects TRBV7-8 to TRBJ2-5; D is perhaps TRBD2 (5 bases). V lost 5 bases and J lost 3, with 13 bases in between. CDR3 length: 14 residues. CDR1 SGHVS and CDR2 FQNEAQ come from the germline V gene. In nucleotides, the CDR3 is TGTGCCAGCAGCCCTCGGGAAGAAGAAGAGACCCAGTACTTC. It encodes CASSPREEEETQYF.

V gene TRBV11-2 combines with J gene TRBJ2-7; possibly TRBD2 for D (6 bases). This CDR3 has 14 amino acids. Germline V gene data show CDR1 as SGHAT and CDR2 as FQNNGV. With 4 bases removed from V and 2 bases from J, the gap between germline ends came to 12 bases. DNA of the CDR3: TGTGCCAGCAGCTCCTTTAGCGGCCCCTACGAGCAGTACTTC. It codes for CASSSFSGPYEQYF.

The chain joins TRBV5-1 to TRBJ2-5; TRBD1 or TRBD2 may be the D gene (6 bases each). The germline V gene has CDR1 SGHRS and CDR2 YFSETQ. V was pared by 0 bases and J by 2 bases, with 14 bases between. This CDR3 is built from 16 residues. The CDR3 DNA reads as TGCGCCAGCAGCTTGGACGGGGGCTGGGAACAAGAGACCCAGTACTTC. It translates to CASSLDGGWEQETQYF.

This clonotype was seen many times. The chain couples TRBV20-1 to TRBJ2-1; D may correspond to TRBD1 or TRBD2 (6 bases each). The CDR3 is 16 amino acids. CDR1 is DFQATT and CDR2 is SNEGSKA in the germline V gene (reference sequence). V lost 0 bases, J lost 1 base, and 13 bases lay in between. Here the CDR3 reads CSAREGGGWSYNEQFF. The CDR3, as DNA: TGCAGTGCTAGAGAAGGGGGAGGATGGTCCTACAATGAGCAGTTCTTC.

This clonotype was detected only a few times. The J gene is TRBJ2-1, the V gene TRBV6-4; 12 nucleotides line up with TRBD2. V was clipped by 5 bases and J by 4 bases; unmatched bases: 15. The CDR3 covers 19 residues. In germline, CDR1 is MRHNA, CDR2 SNTAGT. The CDR3: CASSLTSGSVIERYNEQFF. In DNA form, the CDR3 reads TGTGCCAGCAGTCTGACTAGCGGGAGTGTGATCGAGCGGTACAATGAGCAGTTCTTC.

This clonotype was seen only a few times. The chain recombines TRBV11-2 with TRBJ2-1; a weak D match, TRBD1 (5 bases). Trimming took 5 bases from V and 9 from J, leaving 11 bases between them. Germline values: CDR1 SGHAT, CDR2 FQNNGV. The CDR3 sequence is 12 residues long. CDR3 protein: CASSLGPGEQFF. CDR3 nucleotide sequence: TGTGCCAGCAGCCTGGGGCCGGGTGAGCAGTTCTTC.

The chain uses TRBV3-1 and TRBJ1-1; D not resolved. The V gene lost 3 bases and the J gene lost 1 base, with 6 bases spanning the gap. CDR3 size: 13 residues. The germline V gene has CDR1 LGHDT and CDR2 YNNKEL (reference sequence). As DNA, the CDR3 is TGTGCCAGCAGCCAGTACAGGAACACTGAAGCTTTCTTT. Protein: CASSQYRNTEAFF.

The rearrangement joins TRBV20-1 to TRBJ1-1; tentative D call: TRBD1 (5 bases). V was cut by 0 bases and J by 3 bases, with 11 bases left in between. From germline, CDR1 is DFQATT and CDR2 SNEGSKA (reference sequence). The CDR3 extends over 14 amino acids. As DNA, the CDR3 is TGCAGTGCTAGAGAGCCCGGCAGGGACACTGAAGCTTTCTTT. Protein sequence: CSAREPGRDTEAFF.

The V and J genes are TRBV20-1 and TRBJ1-1; D might be TRBD1 (6 bases). The CDR3 has 14 amino acids. Germline V gene sequence: CDR1 DFQATT, CDR2 SNEGSKA (reference sequence). Trimming took off 5 bases at V and 7 bases at J, with 20 bases between the two ends. CDR3: CSARRGGAPVEAFF. The CDR3 DNA is TGCAGTGCTCGAAGAGGGGGGGCGCCCGTTGAAGCTTTCTTT.

The chain links TRBV7-8 to TRBJ2-7; 8 bases map to TRBD1. Germline CDR1 reads SGHVS; CDR2 reads FQNEAQ. V lost 5 bases to trimming and J lost 7 bases; unmatched junction nucleotides: 4. There are 12 residues in the CDR3. The CDR3 region has the DNA TGTGCCAGCAGCCTCAGGGGGCGTGAGCAGTACTTC. Its translation is CASSLRGREQYF.

This clonotype has more than one count but fewer than ten. The chain links TRBV2 to TRBJ1-1; D is uncertain. The CDR3 runs to 13 residues. The V end lost 5 bases, the J end lost 0 bases, and 7 bases lay between the germline ends. From germline, CDR1 is SNHLY and CDR2 FYNNEI. CDR3 loop: CASSSNLNTEAFF. The CDR3 region has the DNA TGTGCCAGCAGTTCGAACCTGAACACTGAAGCTTTCTTT.

The chain couples TRBV20-1 to TRBJ2-7; possibly TRBD1 for D (6 bases). CDR3 size: 14 residues. Germline V lookup: CDR1 DFQATT, CDR2 SNEGSKA (reference sequence). Trimming cost V 0 bases and J 5 bases, with 14 bases left between them. CDR3 region: CSARDQGLAHEQYF. The CDR3 bases are TGCAGTGCTAGAGATCAGGGGCTAGCCCACGAGCAGTACTTC.

This clonotype was observed a few times. This sequence joins TRBV7-2 and TRBJ1-2; 7 nucleotides match TRBD1. J gave up 10 bases and V 3 bases, and 5 bases lay outside the gene matches. CDR1 is SGHTA and CDR2 is FQGNSA in the germline V gene. The CDR3 is 12 residues long. The CDR3 nucleotides are TGTGCCAGCAGCTTTGGCGGGACAGACTACACCTTC. Amino acids: CASSFGGTDYTF.

This clonotype was observed many times. This chain uses TRBV12-3 or TRBV12-4 with TRBJ2-1, with D maybe TRBD2 (5 bases). The CDR3 is 17 amino acids. The V and J ends lost 8 bases and 1 base respectively, with 21 bases between them. CDR3 bases: TGTGCCAGCTGCCGGGGTCAACTCACCATATCCTACAATGAGCAGTTCTTC. Protein product: CASCRGQLTISYNEQFF.

This clonotype was seen only a few times. The chain couples TRBV12-3 or TRBV12-4 to TRBJ2-7; TRBD1 agrees at 7 bases. The CDR3 spans 14 residues. The ends lost 3 bases at V and 2 bases at J; junction bases unmatched: 4. In DNA form, the CDR3 reads TGTGCCAGCAGTTTTCAGGGGGTAACCTACGAGCAGTACTTC. This encodes CASSFQGVTYEQYF.

The V and J genes are TRBV7-8 and TRBJ1-4, with D unresolved. Trimming shortened V by 2 bases and J by 8 bases, and 18 bases separated the two germline ends. This CDR3 has 16 residues. The germline CDR1 and CDR2 sequences are SGHVS and FQNEAQ. CDR3 sequence reads: CASSLSPSKAREKLFF. The DNA of the CDR3 is TGTGCCAGCAGCTTATCCCCCTCGAAAGCGCGCGAAAAACTGTTTTTT.

This clonotype has more than one count but fewer than ten. This chain connects TRBV12-3 or TRBV12-4 to TRBJ2-1, with no clear D. Trimming removed 0 bases from V and 7 bases from J, with 4 bases in between. This CDR3 spans 12 amino acids. CDR3 amino acids: CASSLAYNEQFF. In DNA form, the CDR3 reads TGTGCCAGCAGTTTAGCTTATAATGAGCAGTTCTTC.

This clonotype has a handful of counts. V gene TRBV12-3 or TRBV12-4 combines with J gene TRBJ2-6; D unresolved. V was trimmed by 7 bases and J by 0 bases, leaving 13 bases between them. This CDR3 comprises 16 residues. Written as DNA, the CDR3 is TGTGCCAGCACCCCTAGGACCTTCTCTGGGGCCAACGTCCTGACTTTC. It encodes CASTPRTFSGANVLTF.

This clonotype has a handful of counts. The chain employs TRBV29-1 and TRBJ1-1; D is possibly TRBD1 (6 bases). Germline-derived CDR1 and CDR2 are SQVTM and ANQGSEA. The V gene lost 6 bases and the J gene lost 2 bases, with 16 bases spanning the gap. This CDR3 spans 14 amino acids. The CDR3 protein is CSVGGTHFNTEAFF. For the CDR3, the DNA is TGCAGCGTCGGCGGGACACATTTTAACACTGAAGCTTTCTTT.

The genes are TRBV19 and TRBJ1-1; no clear D. CDR1 is LNHDA, CDR2 SQIVND, per germline (reference sequence). Deletions cut 3 bases from V and 4 bases from J, with 9 bases between. The CDR3 is made up of 13 amino acids. The CDR3 spells CASSISVSTEAFF. CDR3 nucleotides: TGTGCCAGTAGTATTTCGGTGAGCACTGAAGCTTTCTTT.

In its sample, this clonotype was seen a few times. The chain employs TRBV29-1 and TRBJ2-1, with 9 bases aligning to TRBD1. The V gene's germline CDR1 is SQVTM and CDR2 ANQGSEA. The trim removed 5 bases at V and 0 bases at J, leaving 17 bases unmatched. The CDR3 covers 19 residues. As DNA, the CDR3 is TGCAGCGTTCTCCTCGGACAGGGGACGTCCTTCGACTCCTACAATGAGCAGTTCTTC. Amino acid sequence: CSVLLGQGTSFDSYNEQFF.

The CDR3 sequence: CASSLGGWGTPRDEQFF. Written as DNA, the CDR3 is TGTGCCAGCAGCCTAGGCGGGTGGGGAACTCCTAGGGATGAGCAGTTCTTC. The V gene is TRBV12-3 or TRBV12-4, the J gene TRBJ2-1; a possible D gene is TRBD2 (5 bases). CDR3 length: 17 amino acids. Deletions cut 6 bases from V and 8 bases from J, with 26 bases between.

The chain employs TRBV9 and TRBJ2-7; D tentatively reads TRBD1 or TRBD2 (6 bases each). This CDR3 contains 16 residues. Trimming removed 2 bases from V and 1 base from J, with 16 bases in between. Germline CDR1 and CDR2: SGDLS and YYNGEE. The DNA of the CDR3 is TGTGCCAGCAGCGTGGGGGGCCGGAGCGTTTCCTACGAGCAGTACTTC. It yields the protein CASSVGGRSVSYEQYF.

This clonotype was counted between two and nine times. V usage is TRBV7-2 and J usage is TRBJ2-1; a possible D gene is TRBD2 (7 bases). Germline V gives CDR1 SGHTA, CDR2 FQGNSA. V lost 0 bases to trimming and J lost 0 bases, with 15 bases between them. This CDR3 has 18 amino acids. DNA of the CDR3: TGTGCCAGCAGCTTAGCGGAAAGGGGGAGGGGCTCCTACAATGAGCAGTTCTTC. Encoded protein: CASSLAERGRGSYNEQFF.

V gene TRBV12-3 or TRBV12-4 combines with J gene TRBJ1-1, with TRBD1 as a possible D gene (6 bases). The CDR3 sequence is 14 residues long. Trimming took off 6 bases at V and 8 bases at J, with 19 bases between the two ends. Here the CDR3 reads CASSPSGGGVEAFF. DNA for the CDR3: TGTGCCAGCAGCCCTAGCGGGGGGGGCGTCGAAGCTTTCTTT.